This T cell receptor (beta chain) was captured in a study of cytomegalovirus exposure and HLA in healthy donors (dated by TCRdb to 2016 to 2017). Some background on the complete study: In an earlier analysis of some 550 of the donors, about 270 Gb of sequence data and 117 million unique TCR beta sequences from about 179 million T cells were reported. Besides the first cohort of approximately 710 subjects, a separate validation cohort made up of roughly 120 different subjects was used. Typing coverage varied by locus: about 620-630 donors for A, B, C, DRB1 and DQB1; approximately 520 for DQA1; approximately 610 for DPA1; 450 to 480 for DPB1. A handful of DR-DQ haplotypes were handled as single units for association and clustering because linkage in the cohort was strong. The study aimed to test whether cataloging public T cell receptors could reveal signatures of past pathogen exposure. To decide whether each TCR beta V gene segment behaved as functional or pseudogenic, an earlier analysis of some 580 of the donors relied on high-throughput TCR beta sequencing. To study patterns of TCR occurrence, a later analysis re-analyzed previously published TCR beta repertoires from 666 donors and added high-resolution HLA genotyping. Approximately 300 gigabases of sequencing data and around 85 million unique TCR sequences made up an early release that covered 500 to 650 HLA-typed donors. High-throughput TCR immunosequencing, statistical association of individual TCRs with disease status, and machine learning were combined to predict cytomegalovirus infection status. The study used immunosequencing to profile the T cell repertoires of 600 to 850 subjects and linked those repertoires to cytomegalovirus serostatus. HLA typing included class I and class II loci at four-digit resolution. Donor age, sex, ethnicity and CMV serostatus were compiled together with the repertoire data. The genetic ancestry cluster associated with self-reported Caucasian donors included over 80% of the roughly 360 genotyped donors. The later analysis used no new phenotypic data to find candidate immune exposures, relying instead on TCR beta sequences and their occurrence across donors. Every discovery cohort repertoire had been produced on one sequencing platform. Genome-wide SNP genotypes for about 60% of the roughly 670 donors were used in a later genetic analysis, which treated that subset as a discovery cohort. On average, roughly 200,000 unique TCR beta nucleotide sequences were sequenced per donor among about 400 genotyped donors of the cohort, with 15% to 20% of those sequences being non-productive.

Remarks on this clone: What this receptor recognizes is not known. Base quality data are lacking; no much larger clone is found one base away.

On the study overall, not on this receptor specifically: CMV serostatus was the only immune exposure information available for the cohort. In a later analysis, TCR association rates were found to vary across HLA loci, with the most associated TCRs seen for DRB1 alleles and the fewest for HLA-C alleles. Linkage disequilibrium might explain the correlated functional status among segregating V segments, but an unknown experimental factor could not be excluded. When HLA alleles, especially DR and DQ, strongly co-occurred, TCR associations were difficult to assign to individual alleles. A further reported finding was that TCR beta sequences accurately predicted the HLA-A and HLA-B alleles for most subjects in the first cohort. In an earlier analysis of approximately 590 of the donors, most TCR beta V segments were observed in productive rearrangements about 90% or about 30% of the time, broadly matching IMGT annotations. V-gene and J-gene trimming of TCR beta chains was associated with a missense DCLRE1C variant in a later genetic analysis, and the association was replicated in an independent cohort. The classifier was reported to diagnose cytomegalovirus status with high specificity and sensitivity in both the original cohort and the validation cohort. In the study, around 150 TCR beta chains were listed as associated with cytomegalovirus. Some IMGT-functional V segments, including TRBV6-2 and TRBV6-3, could not be told apart with the 87-base-pair reads, so those segments were excluded. The cohort was sequenced for TCR beta chains only, and without alpha or paired-chain data the features that could be detected were limited. Most TCR sequences were seen in very few donors, while some public TCRs were found in many individuals. A later analysis reported that several top co-occurrence clusters appeared linked to parvovirus B19, influenza, CMV and Epstein-Barr virus. Compared with the 666-donor mean, donors in an Asian-associated ancestry cluster had fewer N-insertions in productive TCRs, according to a later genetic analysis. Over 15 rarely observed V segments, including chromosome 9 orphons, were excluded from the earlier analysis of approximately 600 of the donors because counts were too low. Presence/absence analyses assumed roughly uniform sequencing depth across donors, an assumption that may not hold. A group of highly shared sequence variants was considered likely to be a technical artifact of the sequencing pipeline. The authors suggested that the approach could potentially be extended to other disease states and immunological phenotypes. In a later analysis, HLA-associated TCR beta chains showed more clonal expansion and lower generation probabilities than non-associated chains that were equally common. A later analysis found that most CMV-associated TCR beta chains appeared HLA-restricted, with HLA associations seemingly driven largely by CMV exposure. At a false discovery rate of 0.05, a later analysis linked about 16,000 TCR beta sequences to specific HLA alleles. A few of the identified cytomegalovirus-associated TCR beta chains were confirmed in vitro to be specific for cytomegalovirus antigens. Because HLA typing was unavailable for some donors at each locus, only the typed subset was used in association tests.

The cohort comprised fewer than 700 healthy bone marrow donors. Cohort members were all nominally healthy when sampled, although unrecorded immune exposures were likely present. The donor was CMV seronegative and was included in the group of 352 seronegative cohort members. A peripheral blood sample was provided by each donor, and peripheral blood mononuclear cells were used for TCR beta sequencing. The Qiagen DNeasy Blood Extraction Kit was used to extract genomic DNA from the blood cell samples. Libraries were prepared through the immunoSEQ multiplex PCR assay. For the multiplex PCR, a mixture combining 60 forward primers for TCR Vbeta segments and 13 reverse primers for TCR Jbeta segments was used. A multiplex PCR assay on genomic DNA amplified the CDR3 region of rearranged TCR beta genes. The Illumina HiSeq System was used to sequence the amplified TCR beta libraries as 87-base-pair reads. The original pipeline was this. Across the 640 or so repertoires, a later analysis counted 75 million to 90 million unique TCR beta chains, some 11 million of which were shared by at least two donors. A nearest-neighbor algorithm error-corrected the raw reads and collapsed the reads into unique sequences, merging closely related sequences to remove PCR and sequencing errors. To assign V, D and J gene segments, CDR3 sequences were aligned to IMGT reference sequences. Each retained sequence needed at least a six-nucleotide match to both a V gene segment and a J gene segment. Rearrangements were called productive when the CDR3 lacked stop codons and stayed in frame with V and J; all others were non-productive. CDR3 was defined according to IMGT convention as the region running from the second conserved V-encoded cysteine to the conserved J-encoded phenylalanine. Sequences without an unambiguous match to a single V gene segment were excluded from the earlier analysis of about 600 of the donors. In an earlier analysis of several hundred of the donors, V segments were called functional above 56.7% productive rearrangements and were called segregating when the between-donor standard deviation exceeded 5%. A statistical classification framework was developed to diagnose cytomegalovirus status using the catalog of TCR beta chain sequences. A later analysis assigned V and J genes by comparing TCR nucleotide sequences with IMGT/GENE-DB human TR gene sequences. A later analysis assigned CDR3 sequences and most-parsimonious VDJ recombination scenarios with the TCRdist pipeline. A later analysis defined each TCR beta chain by its CDR3 amino acid sequence plus V-gene family, and excluded reads lacking a unique V-gene family. To address suspected cross-contamination and a sequencing artifact, a later analysis removed over 500 highly shared, low-generation-probability nucleotide sequences. In a later analysis, a clonal expansion index for each public chain was calculated from normalized within-repertoire ranks of inferred template counts. A later analysis computed generation probabilities with a VDJ recombination model fitted to out-of-frame rearrangements, and checked the results against IGoR. Hypergeometric tests were used in a later analysis to score TCR-TCR, TCR-HLA and TCR-CMV co-occurrence, with a repertoire-size bias correction applied to the TCR pairs. In a later analysis, false discovery rates were estimated by permuting HLA or CMV assignments 20 times. In a later analysis, co-occurring TCRs were grouped with DBSCAN, and TCRdist sequence similarity was added when clustering was performed within HLA-allele-positive subsets. Repertoires with fewer than 30,000 or more than 120,000 public chains were left out of co-occurrence clustering, as were four to six repertoires with anomalous nucleotide sharing. The immuneACCESS repertoire file appears here via TCRdb, limited to in-frame rearrangements. These files lack a portion of the clones; in checked studies, under half of the deficit traces to unresolved V genes, and the cause of the others is not known. V and J calls and clone size are as listed in that table; D and trimming were resolved from the DNA. This sample has about 200,000 clones in its table, and 60% to 85% of those were observed once. The top ten hold 15% to 19% of the sample.

There are 16 amino acids in the CDR3, from cysteine to phenylalanine inclusive. Just CDR3 DNA is preserved here, 48 bases in frame from base 1. Taken from the germline V gene, the CDR1 and CDR2 loops are SGDLS and YYNGEE. Germline trimming: 4 bases from V, 9 bases from J; junction bases outside gene matches: 11. This clonotype originated in a man aged 40-49 years in good health and CMV-seronegative. Sequencing input: PBMCs. This sequence uses TRBV9 and TRBJ2-1; TRBD2 fits 12 bases in the junction. CDR3 protein: CASSSSGTSGSSEQFF. The DNA sequence is TGTGCCAGCAGCTCTTCCGGGACTAGCGGGTCGAGTGAGCAGTTCTTC.